Following are 28 T cell receptor beta chains from one sample sequenced in a study of T cells in Graves' hyperthyroidism and ophthalmopathy. Amplified TCR beta CDR3 regions derived from RNA transcripts. When the TCR CDR3 underwent first-round RT-PCR, the HTBI primer set was used. TCRdb re-called the multiplex PCR reads with MiXCR, one entry per CDR3 protein. The sample has 550,000 to 700,000 distinct CDR3 sequences, more than 45% seen once. The source material was peripheral blood or thyroid tissue (not recorded which). The receptors come from an adult woman with Graves' disease, either hyperthyroidism or ophthalmopathy (not recorded which).

Comment on this clonotype: Relative to the germline gene, one junction end is altered; a read error may explain this. V gene TRBV10-2 combines with J gene TRBJ2-7; 9 nucleotides match TRBD2. Germline V gene lookup returns CDR1 WSHSY and CDR2 SAAADI. The CDR3 spans 15 residues. The chain's CDR3 is CASSEGGRASDEQYF. The CDR3 DNA is TGCGCCAGCAGCGAGGGCGGGAGGGCCTCCGACGAGCAGTACTTC.

On this clonotype: Germline is not matched at one junction end, which may reflect a read error. The chain carries TRBV15 and TRBJ1-5, with 8 bases that match TRBD1. The CDR3 loop spans 15 amino acids. CDR1 and CDR2 from the germline V gene are LNHNV and YYDKDF (reference sequence). CDR3 loop: CAASRPGQGHQPQHF. The CDR3 DNA follows: TGTGCCGCCAGCAGACCCGGACAGGGCCATCAGCCCCAGCATTTT.

V and J are TRBV15 and TRBJ1-1; D not certain. The ends were cut back, 1 base at V and 1 base at J, with 7 bases in the middle. Germline CDR1 and CDR2: LNHNV and YYDKDF (reference sequence). The CDR3 totals 14 residues. In DNA form, the CDR3 reads TGTGCCACCAGCAGAGTGGTTACGAACACTGAAGCTTTCTTT. Translating it yields CATSRVVTNTEAFF.

The table lists this clonotype with a few counts. The rearrangement links TRBV10-3 to TRBJ1-2, with D possibly TRBD1 on 6 matching bases. Germline V gene lookup returns CDR1 ENHRY and CDR2 SYGVKD. CDR3 length equals 12 residues. V lost 6 bases and J lost 7, with 12 bases in between. The CDR3 loop reads CAIRTGSVGYTF. CDR3 nucleotide sequence: TGTGCCATCAGAACAGGGTCGGTTGGCTACACCTTC.

This clonotype was seen repeatedly, ten times or more. The genes are TRBV7-9 and TRBJ2-2, with no clear D. V was cut by 4 bases and J by 2 bases, with 5 bases left in between. Per germline, CDR1 SEHNR and CDR2 FQNEAQ (reference sequence). CDR3 length: 13 amino acids. CDR3 loop: CASSWGNTGELFF. The CDR3 region has the DNA TGTGCCAGCAGCTGGGGAAACACCGGGGAGCTGTTTTTT.

This clonotype was seen ten or more times. The V call is TRBV5-4, the J call TRBJ1-1; D possibly corresponds to TRBD1 (6 bases). The CDR3 sequence is 17 residues long. Germline CDR1 is SGHNT and CDR2 is YYREEE (reference sequence). V gave up 3 bases and J gave up 1 base, with 19 bases separating them. The CDR3 nucleotides read TGTGCCAGCAGCTACGCGGTGGGGGCGCAGAGGAACACTGAAGCTTTCTTT. Translation gives CASSYAVGAQRNTEAFF.

This clonotype was recorded at least ten times. Relative to the germline gene, one junction end is altered; a read error may explain this. The chain joins TRBV16 to TRBJ1-2, with TRBD1 as a possible D gene (6 bases). There are 17 residues in the CDR3. The germline V gene has CDR1 KGHSY and CDR2 FQNENV. Written as DNA, the CDR3 is TGTGCCAGCAGCCCACACACACACACCAGGGGATTCTATGACTACACCTTC. It specifies CASSPHTHTRGFYDYTF.

The chain joins TRBV7-2 to TRBJ1-1, with D perhaps matching TRBD1 (5 bases). CDR3 length: 15 amino acids. Trimming shortened V by 7 bases and J by 7 bases, and 22 bases separated the two germline ends. Germline V CDR1 and CDR2: SGHTA, FQGNSA. The CDR3, as DNA: TGTGCCAGCACCCAGGGACCCCTCCAAAACCATGAAGCTTTCTTT. This gives the protein CASTQGPLQNHEAFF.

In this sample, this clonotype turned up a few times. The chain recombines TRBV4-1 with TRBJ2-2; 7 nucleotides match TRBD2. CDR1 is MGHRA, CDR2 YSYEKL, per germline. V shed 9 bases and J 2 bases; nucleotides not matched to a gene: 9. The CDR3 is made up of 15 amino acids. The CDR3 sequence is CASNLLAQNTGELFF. CDR3 sequence (DNA): TGCGCCAGTAACCTACTAGCGCAAAACACCGGGGAGCTGTTTTTT.

V usage is TRBV7-2 and J usage is TRBJ1-2; D unclear. The V gene lost 2 bases and the J gene lost 12 bases, with 13 bases spanning the gap. Germline V gives CDR1 SGHTA, CDR2 FQGNSA. This CDR3 is built from 12 residues. CDR3 in amino acids: CASSLRRSGNTF. In nucleotides, the CDR3 is TGTGCCAGCAGCTTAAGGAGGTCTGGAAACACCTTC.

The V call is TRBV11-2, the J call TRBJ1-2; a possible D gene is TRBD1 (6 bases). The CDR3 covers 13 residues. With 1 base removed from V and 6 bases from J, the gap between germline ends came to 9 bases. Germline V lookup: CDR1 SGHAT, CDR2 FQNNGV. Here the CDR3 reads CASSLAGVHGYTF. The CDR3 region has the DNA TGTGCCAGCAGCTTAGCAGGGGTCCATGGCTACACCTTC.

The chain recombines TRBV25-1 with TRBJ1-6; 11 bases are shared with TRBD1. The trim removed 3 bases at V and 2 bases at J, leaving 9 bases unmatched. The germline V gene encodes CDR1 MGHDK and CDR2 SYGVNS. This CDR3 is built from 19 residues. Here the CDR3 reads CASSDTGTGGATYNSPLHF. The CDR3 bases are TGTGCCAGCAGTGATACCGGGACAGGGGGTGCTACCTATAATTCACCCCTCCACTTT.

This clonotype was seen ten or more times. CDR3 sequence (DNA): TGTGCCAGCAGAGAGCGGTTGTACCAAGAGACCCAGTACTTC. Protein: CASRERLYQETQYF. The rearrangement uses TRBV7-8 and TRBJ2-5, with D possibly matching TRBD2 (5 bases). Trimming removed 6 bases at V and 0 bases at J, with 11 bases between. Per the germline V gene, CDR1 is SGHVS and CDR2 is FQNEAQ. The CDR3 is 14 amino acids.

In its sample, this clonotype was seen once. The chain has TRBV7-9 and TRBJ2-5; weak D call: TRBD2 (5 bases). V was shortened by 5 bases and J by 11 bases, with 18 bases between the two germline ends. From germline, CDR1 is SEHNR and CDR2 FQNEAQ (reference sequence). CDR3 length: 13 residues. The CDR3 here is CASSRPSTDTQYF. Here the CDR3 DNA reads TGTGCCAGCAGCCGACCTAGCACAGATACGCAGTACTTC.

This chain joins TRBV5-6 and TRBJ2-2, with D perhaps TRBD2 (6 bases). The V gene lost 2 bases and the J gene lost 0 bases, with 11 bases spanning the gap. CDR1 and CDR2 (germline): SGHDT, YYEEEE. This CDR3 spans 16 amino acids. The CDR3 loop reads CASSFYGGANTGELFF. The CDR3 bases are TGTGCCAGCAGCTTTTACGGGGGAGCGAACACCGGGGAGCTGTTTTTT.

The chain employs TRBV10-3 and TRBJ2-5; 7 bases match TRBD2. The CDR3 is 11 residues long. V was pared by 8 bases and J by 6 bases, with 3 bases of the junction left unmatched. The V gene's germline CDR1 is ENHRY and CDR2 SYGVKD. The CDR3 reads CAIGGRKTQYF. The CDR3 nucleotides are TGTGCCATCGGCGGGAGAAAGACCCAGTACTTC.

In the case of this clonotype: Without the conserved terminal phenylalanine or tryptophan, this CDR3 likely stems from a read error. The chain recombines TRBV6-1 with TRBJ1-2, with a possible D match to TRBD1 (5 bases). V dropped 8 bases and J dropped 7 bases, with 23 bases sitting between them. This CDR3 region has 15 residues. Germline loops: CDR1 MNHNS, CDR2 SASEGT. As DNA, the CDR3 is TGTGCCAGCCACTTAACGGTCGAACCGAGGGGTGGCTACACCTCC. It encodes CASHLTVEPRGGYTS.

This clonotype came up many times. The chain carries TRBV6-1 and TRBJ2-7; no firm D call. Trimming took off 1 base at V and 4 bases at J, with 11 bases between the two ends. The CDR3 spans 14 residues. CDR1 and CDR2 (germline): MNHNS, SASEGT. The CDR3 DNA sequence: TGTGCCAGCAGTGAAGAAGCTGGGGTATACGAGCAGTACTTC. Amino acid sequence: CASSEEAGVYEQYF.

This clonotype was seen repeatedly, ten times or more. The rearrangement links TRBV13 to TRBJ2-7, with D maybe TRBD1 (5 bases). The CDR3 contains 13 residues. Germline values: CDR1 PRHDT, CDR2 FYEKMQ (reference sequence). V was shortened by 5 bases and J by 5 bases, with 13 bases between the two germline ends. The CDR3 DNA reads TGTGCCAGCAGCCAAAATACAGGTAACGAGCAGTACTTC. Protein sequence: CASSQNTGNEQYF.

Regarding this clonotype: A junction end diverges from the germline sequence, so it may reflect a read error. The chain is built from TRBV20-1 and TRBJ2-7; D remains unclear. The CDR3 totals 11 residues. Looked up from germline, CDR1 is DFQATT and CDR2 is SNEGSKA (reference sequence). The CDR3 DNA reads TGCAGTGCTAGCAGACACTACGAGCATTACTTC. Translated, it gives CSASRHYEHYF.

A remark on this clonotype: The junction and the germline gene differ at one end; a read error may be behind it. V and J are TRBV6-1 and TRBJ2-5; 8 bases map to TRBD1. CDR1 is MNHNS, CDR2 SASEGT, per germline. There are 11 residues in the CDR3. The CDR3: CASSEGVDRAF. The DNA of the CDR3 is TGTGCCAGCAGTGAAGGAGTGGACAGGGCCTTC.

This chain joins TRBV7-3 and TRBJ2-5; 7 bases fit TRBD1. After removal of 6 bases from V and 2 bases from J, the junction contained 6 bases not matched to a gene. The CDR3 is 14 residues long. Germline CDR1 and CDR2: SGHTA and FQGTGA. CDR3 loop: CASRERQGQETQYF. CDR3 nucleotides: TGTGCCAGCAGGGAAAGACAGGGTCAAGAGACCCAGTACTTC.

The sample holds a few counts of this clonotype. The V call is TRBV15, the J call TRBJ1-2; perhaps TRBD1 as D (5 bases). CDR3 length equals 15 residues. CDR1 and CDR2 (germline): LNHNV, YYDKDF (reference sequence). The V and J ends lost 0 bases and 3 bases respectively, with 11 bases between them. CDR3 sequence reads: CATSRETGPYYGYTF. The CDR3 DNA is TGTGCCACCAGCAGAGAGACGGGGCCCTACTATGGCTACACCTTC.

This clonotype was observed at least ten times. The J gene is TRBJ2-7, the V gene TRBV7-8; D possibly corresponds to TRBD1 (6 bases). V shed 4 bases and J shed 7 bases, with 23 bases lying between them. The CDR3 length is 16 residues. Germline lookup yields CDR1 SGHVS and CDR2 FQNEAQ. The CDR3 DNA reads as TGTGCCAGCAGCTCACCCACCCGGACAGCGGCTAGAGAGCAGTACTTC. As protein: CASSSPTRTAAREQYF. The full variable domain, with the rest looked up from reference TRBV7-8 and TRBJ2-7, is GAGVSQSPRYKVAKRGQDVALRCDPISGHVSLFWYQQALGQGPEFLTYFQNEAQLDKSGLPSDRFFAERPEGSVSTLKIQRTQQEDSAVYLCASSSPTRTAAREQYFGPGTRLTVT.

The table lists this clonotype with many counts. The DNA of the CDR3 is TGTGCCAGCAGCCGGTCTAAGAAAGAGACCCAGTACTTC. This translates into CASSRSKKETQYF. V gene TRBV7-2 combines with J gene TRBJ2-5; D not resolved. Trimming removed 5 bases from V and 3 bases from J, with 10 bases in between. Per germline, CDR1 SGHTA and CDR2 FQGNSA. The CDR3 runs 13 residues.

In regard to this clonotype: An end of the junction does not agree with germline; a read error may underlie this. This CDR3 is CASSSGRAYVLTF. The CDR3 DNA follows: TGTGCCAGTAGTAGCGGGAGGGCCTACGTCCTGACTTTC. The rearrangement links TRBV19 to TRBJ2-6; 9 bases agree with TRBD2. CDR3 length equals 13 residues. Germline V gene sequence: CDR1 LNHDA, CDR2 SQIVND (reference sequence).

As concerns this clonotype: This sequence may be a read error, since a much larger clone differs from it by one base. The rearrangement joins TRBV19 to TRBJ2-7; 8 bases fit TRBD1. The CDR3 runs 14 residues. Germline V gives CDR1 LNHDA, CDR2 SQIVND (reference sequence). After removal of 10 bases from V and 8 bases from J, the junction contained 16 bases not matched to a gene. Written as DNA, the CDR3 is TGTGCCACCCGCCCCGACAGGGGATGGCACAAGCAGTACTTC. It specifies CATRPDRGWHKQYF.

About this clonotype: An end of the junction differs from the germline gene, which may be a read error. This chain's CDR3 is CASSSFGTDEQYF. CDR3 nucleotide sequence: TGCGCCAGCAGCTCTTTCGGGACAGACGAGCAGTACTTC. The V gene is TRBV7-9, the J gene TRBJ2-7, with TRBD1 matching 7 bases. There are 13 residues in the CDR3. CDR1 and CDR2 from the germline V gene are SEHNR and FQNEAQ (reference sequence).